The 4 T cell receptor beta chains below all came from one sample that was sequenced in a study of T-cell reconstitution after alpha-beta-depleted transplantation in children. The authors prepared the TCRbeta library with unique molecular identifiers. TCRdb processed the PCR reads anew with MiXCR; each CDR3 protein has one entry. Of about 280,000 distinct CDR3 sequences in the sample, around a tenth were seen once. The specimen was peripheral blood, collected 180 days after TCRalphabeta/CD19-depleted stem cell transplant. The receptors stem from a male patient between 2 and 10 years old who had a stem cell transplant for chronic granulomatous disease, so the T cells may come from the graft donor.

This clonotype was observed many times. The chain carries TRBV5-6 and TRBJ2-1; 8 bases align to TRBD1. The V and J ends lost 5 bases and 1 base, in that order; junction bases with no gene match: 8. Per germline, CDR1 SGHDT and CDR2 YYEEEE. CDR3 length equals 16 residues. Written as DNA, the CDR3 is TGTGCCAGCAGATACAGGGGGTCTGCGTCCTACAATGAGCAGTTCTTC. Translation gives CASRYRGSASYNEQFF.

This clonotype was observed many times. This sequence joins TRBV5-1 and TRBJ1-2; 10 positions agree with TRBD1. The CDR3 totals 15 residues. The V and J ends lost 0 bases and 4 bases, in that order; junction bases with no gene match: 3. Germline V gives CDR1 SGHRS, CDR2 YFSETQ. The CDR3 protein is CASSLAGDRGYGYTF. The DNA for the CDR3 is TGCGCCAGCAGCTTGGCCGGGGACAGGGGCTATGGCTACACCTTC. Full variable domain (missing parts from reference TRBV5-1 and TRBJ1-2): KAGVTQTPRYLIKTRGQQVTLSCSPISGHRSVSWYQQTPGQGLQFLFEYFSETQRNKGNFPGRFSGRQFSNSRSEMNVSTLELGDSALYLCASSLAGDRGYGYTFGSGTRLTVV.

Only a few counts were recorded for this clonotype. The chain uses TRBV5-1 and TRBJ2-1, with D unclear. The CDR3 covers 18 residues. Germline CDR1 is SGHRS and CDR2 is YFSETQ. V was trimmed by 2 bases and J by 0 bases, leaving 18 bases between them. The CDR3 DNA reads as TGCGCCAGCAGCTTAGAATTGGGCGGCGGAAGCTCCTACAATGAGCAGTTCTTC. Translating gives CASSLELGGGSSYNEQFF.

This clonotype was recorded at least ten times. In nucleotides, the CDR3 is TGTGCCAGCAGCCCGGGACGGCGTATCACCGGGGAGCTGTTTTTT. Residues: CASSPGRRITGELFF. V and J are TRBV6-2 or TRBV6-3 and TRBJ2-2; D may correspond to TRBD1 or TRBD2 (5 bases each). The germline V gene encodes CDR1 MNHEY and CDR2 SVGEGT. This CDR3 comprises 15 residues. Trimming removed 6 bases from V and 4 bases from J, with 15 bases in between.